This T cell receptor beta chain was captured by sequencing in a study of monozygotic twins with inflammatory bowel disease. Study-wide findings and caveats: Varying immunosuppressive regimens may have increased patient repertoire variability. The co-twins with IBD showed lower TCRbeta diversity (inverse Simpson) than their healthy siblings.

A word on this clonotype: Its target is unknown.

Donors each gave more than 2 ml of blood. Whole blood without T cell sorting served as the source of isolated total RNA. From germline, CDR1 is SGHTA and CDR2 FQGTGA. This CDR3 contains 14 residues. From its re-call of the 5' RACE reads, TCRdb lists each CDR3 protein once, without DNA. In total, the table holds about 450,000 distinct CDR3 sequences. V gene TRBV7-3 combines with J gene TRBJ2-1; TCRdb returns TRBD1, unconfirmable since there is no DNA. This sequence originates from a human donor with ulcerative colitis or Crohn's disease, or a healthy co-twin of an affected twin (not recorded which). Sequences were obtained from blood. This chain's CDR3 is CASSPRTGVDLQFF.